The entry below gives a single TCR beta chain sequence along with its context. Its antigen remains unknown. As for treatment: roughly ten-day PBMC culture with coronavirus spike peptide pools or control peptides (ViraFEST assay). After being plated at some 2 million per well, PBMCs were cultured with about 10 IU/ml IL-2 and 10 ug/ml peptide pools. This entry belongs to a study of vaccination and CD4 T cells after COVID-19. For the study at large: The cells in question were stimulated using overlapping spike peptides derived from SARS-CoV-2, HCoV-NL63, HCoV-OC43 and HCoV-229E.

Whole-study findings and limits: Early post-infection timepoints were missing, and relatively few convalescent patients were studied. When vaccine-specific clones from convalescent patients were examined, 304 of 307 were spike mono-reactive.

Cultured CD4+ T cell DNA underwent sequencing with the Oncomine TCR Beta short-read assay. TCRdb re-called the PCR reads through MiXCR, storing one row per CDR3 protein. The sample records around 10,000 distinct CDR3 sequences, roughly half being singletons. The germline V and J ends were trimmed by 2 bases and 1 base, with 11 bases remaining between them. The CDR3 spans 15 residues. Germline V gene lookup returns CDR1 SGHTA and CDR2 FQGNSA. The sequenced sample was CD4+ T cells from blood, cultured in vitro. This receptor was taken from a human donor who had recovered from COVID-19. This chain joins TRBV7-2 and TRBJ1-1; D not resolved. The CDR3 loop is CASSLTQATNTEAFF. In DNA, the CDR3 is TGTGCCAGCAGCTTAACCCAGGCCACGAACACTGAAGCTTTCTTT.